The 4 T cell receptor beta chains below come from one sample, sequenced in a study of CD8 T cells in ankylosing spondylitis. TCRdb recomputed calls from the 5' RACE reads with MiXCR, one row per CDR3 protein. The sample carries 85,000 to 100,000 distinct CDR3 sequences, roughly 8.7% recorded once. The sequenced sample was blood, either unsorted or a sorted T cell fraction (not recorded which). These receptors were collected from a male donor with ankylosing spondylitis or in good health (not recorded which).

Concerning this clonotype: This may come from a read error, since a much larger clone is one base off. The chain is built from TRBV10-3 and TRBJ1-1; TRBD1 aligns across 9 bases. Germline values: CDR1 ENHRY, CDR2 SYGVKD. J lost 0 bases, V lost 6 bases, and 17 bases had no gene match. The CDR3 runs 19 residues. CDR3 in amino acids: CAISSEITGTGIMNTEAFF. The CDR3 region has the DNA TGTGCCATCAGCTCGGAGATAACCGGGACAGGGATTATGAACACTGAAGCTTTCTTT.

As for this clonotype: A much bigger clone sits one base away, suggesting this may be a read error. The V call is TRBV12-3 or TRBV12-4, the J call TRBJ2-1; 10 positions match TRBD1. The CDR3 extends over 15 amino acids. The chain's CDR3 is CASSLRQGAYSEQFF. The CDR3 bases are TGTGCCAGCAGTTTAAGACAGGGGGCCTACAGTGAGCAGTTCTTC.

At least ten counts were recorded for this clonotype. V is TRBV15 and J is TRBJ2-5; D might be TRBD2 (5 bases). CDR3 length equals 15 residues. The germline V gene encodes CDR1 LNHNV and CDR2 YYDKDF (reference sequence). V dropped 3 bases and J dropped 1 base, with 12 bases sitting between them. CDR3 sequence reads: CATSREAPLQETQYF. DNA for the CDR3: TGTGCCACCAGCAGGGAGGCCCCCCTCCAAGAGACCCAGTACTTC.

This clonotype was detected ten times or more. This chain joins TRBV7-9 and TRBJ2-3, with D perhaps matching TRBD2 (6 bases). V was trimmed by 5 bases and J by 1 base, leaving 16 bases between them. Germline loops: CDR1 SEHNR, CDR2 FQNEAQ (reference sequence). This CDR3 comprises 16 residues. CDR3 sequence (DNA): TGTGCCAGCAGCCCTTCCGGGACTCAACGCACAGATACGCAGTATTTT. Amino acids: CASSPSGTQRTDTQYF.